The rows below give T cell receptor beta chains drawn from one sample of a study of blood T cells in healthy people across ages. TCRdb re-analysed the 5' RACE reads in MiXCR, keeping a single row per CDR3 protein. Of 1.5 million to 2 million distinct CDR3 sequences in the sample, 28% were seen once. Specimen: blood. The receptors shown here come from a woman in her 30s in good health. CDR3s include the opening cysteine and the closing phenylalanine or tryptophan. The D gene is left open where the match is weak. Size tells how often a clone was seen (once, few, many) or the class of an expanded clone, and some rows leave it out.

d_gene	j_gene	abundance	v_gene	CDR3nt	CDR3aa
.	TRBJ2-1	.	TRBV12-3/TRBV12-4	TGTGCCAGCAGTGCGGGACTCTCAAGGGGGGAGCAGTTCTTC	CASSAGLSRGEQFF
.	TRBJ2-5	.	TRBV7-2	TGTGCCAGCAGCTTAGACTCAAGTTGGGAGACCCAGTACTTC	CASSLDSSWETQYF
.	TRBJ2-5	few	TRBV7-2	TGTGCCAGCAGCTTAGCTCTCGATTCCGGTTCAGGGACCCAGTACTTC	CASSLALDSGSGTQYF
.	TRBJ1-5	.	TRBV12-3/TRBV12-4	TGTGCCGGCAGTACCCAGGAGGGTCAGCCCCAGCATTTT	CAGSTQEGQPQHF
.	TRBJ1-1	few	TRBV7-6	TGTGCCAGCAGCTTAGGTCCGGGACAGAACACTGAAGCTTTCTTT	CASSLGPGQNTEAFF
.	TRBJ2-7	few	TRBV28	TGTGCCAGCACCCAATCCGATTACGAGCAGTACTTC	CASTQSDYEQYF
TRBD2	TRBJ2-2	few	TRBV27	TGTGCCAGCACTTTAAGGACTAGCGGGGGGGTTTACACCGGGGAGCTGTTTTTT	CASTLRTSGGVYTGELFF
TRBD1	TRBJ1-1	few	TRBV5-1	TGCGCCAGCACCCAATCAGGGGGCGGAGTGAAAATCCAAGCTTTCTTT	CASTQSGGGVKIQAFF
TRBD2	TRBJ2-3	many	TRBV4-3	TGCGCCAGCAGCCACACAAGCGGGAATGACGCAGATACGCAGTATTTT	CASSHTSGNDADTQYF
.	TRBJ1-4	few	TRBV2	TGTGCCAGCACAGCAGGGGATAAACTGTTTTTT	CASTAGDKLFF
TRBD2	TRBJ2-7	few	TRBV7-9	TGTGCCAGCACCCAAGCTAGCGGGCCCTCCTACGAGCAGTACTTC	CASTQASGPSYEQYF
.	TRBJ2-5	few	TRBV28	TGTGCCAGCAGTCTCCGAATAGAGGCGGTAGGGTATGAGACCCAGTACTTC	CASSLRIEAVGYETQYF
TRBD1	TRBJ2-5	.	TRBV4-3	TGCGCCAGCAGCCTCCGACAGGGGGGTAGGGAGACCCAGTACTTC	CASSLRQGGRETQYF
TRBD2	TRBJ2-3	.	TRBV12-3/TRBV12-4	TGTGCCAGCAGCAGCGGGAGTCTCCCTAATACGCAGTATTTT	CASSSGSLPNTQYF
TRBD1	TRBJ1-1	.	TRBV4-1	TGCGCCAGCGAGACAGGGCAGGGGACTGAAGCTTTCTTT	CASETGQGTEAFF
TRBD1	TRBJ1-1	many	TRBV29-1	TGCAGCGCAATGACAGGGCCGAACACTGAAGCTTTCTTT	CSAMTGPNTEAFF
TRBD2	TRBJ2-3	few	TRBV7-2	TGTGCCAGCAGCAAACTAGCGGGGGGGTTGAATACGCAGTATTTT	CASSKLAGGLNTQYF
.	TRBJ2-1	.	TRBV7-9	TGTGCCAGCAGCACCGGACAGCTCCGAAGCTACAATGAGCAGTTCTTC	CASSTGQLRSYNEQFF
TRBD1	TRBJ2-7	.	TRBV7-2	TGTGCCAGCAGCAAAGCCCGGGGGACAGGGGAATTTTACGAGCAGTACTTC	CASSKARGTGEFYEQYF
TRBD2	TRBJ2-1	few	TRBV5-1	TGCGCCAGCAGCTTGGCCACTAGCGGGACCCCCTACAATGAGCAGTTCTTC	CASSLATSGTPYNEQFF
TRBD1	TRBJ1-1	.	TRBV19	TGTGCCAGTAGTGTCCTCTCGACAGGGGCTGGCACTGAAGCTTTCTTT	CASSVLSTGAGTEAFF
TRBD1	TRBJ1-2	many	TRBV7-2	TGTGCCAGCAGCTTAGGGACAGGGGTAACCTATGGCTACACCTTC	CASSLGTGVTYGYTF
TRBD1	TRBJ1-2	once	TRBV30	TGTGCCTGGAGTAGGTCGGACAGGGGAAACCCCTATGGCTGCACCTTC	CAWSRSDRGNPYGCTF
.	TRBJ2-7	few	TRBV15	TGTGCCACCAGCAGAGATAGGTTGTCGGGTTACGAGCAGTACTTC	CATSRDRLSGYEQYF
.	TRBJ1-1	few	TRBV5-5	TGTGCCAGCAGTAAAGGGGGATTCGCTGAAGCTTTCTTT	CASSKGGFAEAFF
.	TRBJ2-7	.	TRBV5-6	TGTGCCAGCAGCGGTATCCCGGGGGCGGAAGAGCAGTACTTC	CASSGIPGAEEQYF
TRBD2	TRBJ2-7	.	TRBV5-1	TGCGCCAGCAGCTTAGGGACTAGCGGGGAGTCAAAGTACTTC	CASSLGTSGESKYF
TRBD2	TRBJ2-1	.	TRBV2	TGTGCCAGCAGGGAACGATCGGGACTAGGCAATGAGCAGTTCTTC	CASRERSGLGNEQFF
TRBD1	TRBJ2-1	.	TRBV18	TGTGCCAGCTCCCCGACAGGGGAGGTCAATGAGCAGTTCTTC	CASSPTGEVNEQFF
TRBD1	TRBJ2-3	few	TRBV20-1	TGCAGTGCTAACCCTACGACAGGGGATACAGATACGCAGTATTTT	CSANPTTGDTDTQYF
TRBD1	TRBJ1-2	.	TRBV12-3/TRBV12-4	TGTGCCAGCAGTTTAGGCCAGGGGGCAAAAGGCTACACCTTC	CASSLGQGAKGYTF
TRBD1	TRBJ2-7	.	TRBV6-1	TGTGCCAGCAGTGAAGGGGCAGGGGGTATCTACGAGCGGTACTTC	CASSEGAGGIYERYF
TRBD2	TRBJ2-7	.	TRBV12-3/TRBV12-4	TGTGCCAGCAGTTCTCTAGCGGGAGTACCCGAGCAGTACTTC	CASSSLAGVPEQYF
.	TRBJ2-1	few	TRBV5-1	TGTGCCAGCAGTTTAGTCGGGACACCAAATGAGCAGTTCTTC	CASSLVGTPNEQFF
.	TRBJ2-5	.	TRBV14	TGTGCCAGCAGCCTACGGCGGGGGCCCCAAGAGACCCAGTACTTC	CASSLRRGPQETQYF
TRBD1	TRBJ2-5	few	TRBV28	TGTGCCAGCAACCGTGACAGGGTTACGGAGACCCAGTACTTC	CASNRDRVTETQYF
.	TRBJ2-1	.	TRBV25-1	TGTGCCAGCGGGACCTGGGAGGAGCAGTTCTTC	CASGTWEEQFF
.	TRBJ1-2	.	TRBV29-1	TGCAGCGTTGAAACAGAGTATGGCTACACCTTC	CSVETEYGYTF
.	TRBJ2-1	.	TRBV14	TGTGCCAGCAGCCAAGCTTTTACCGACTACAATGAGCAGTTCTTC	CASSQAFTDYNEQFF
TRBD1	TRBJ1-1	.	TRBV11-2	TGTGCCAGCAGCGTATCAGACAGGGCGAACACTGAAGCTTTCTTT	CASSVSDRANTEAFF
.	TRBJ1-4	.	TRBV7-9	TGTGCCGGGGAGAGAGATGAAAAACTGTTTTTT	CAGERDEKLFF
.	TRBJ2-5	many	TRBV20-1	TGCAGTGCTGGGGTACATAGCGGAGAGACCCAGTACTTC	CSAGVHSGETQYF
.	TRBJ1-5	.	TRBV21-1	TGTGCCAGCAGCAAGACACTCACCCAGTCCCAGCATTTT	CASSKTLTQSQHF
TRBD2	TRBJ2-4	.	TRBV20-1	TGCAGTGCCTTCCTCAGCAGCGGGAGGGCCTGGGGAAATGAGCAGTACTTC	CSAFLSSGRAWGNEQYF
.	TRBJ1-1	.	TRBV9	TGTGCCAGCAGCGTGTCAGGGGTGAGCACTGAAGCTTTCTTT	CASSVSGVSTEAFF
.	TRBJ2-3	few	TRBV3-1	TGTGCCAGCAGCCGGAACGCTGTGGGTAGCACAGATACGCAGTATTTT	CASSRNAVGSTDTQYF
TRBD1	TRBJ2-1	.	TRBV5-1	TGCGCCAGCCCTGGACAGGGTGTAGATAGTGAGCAGTTCTTC	CASPGQGVDSEQFF
.	TRBJ2-7	many	TRBV11-2	TGTGCCAGCAGCTCGACCCTGACAGGTCCCTACGAGCAGTACTTC	CASSSTLTGPYEQYF
.	TRBJ2-7	.	TRBV12-3/TRBV12-4	TGTGCCAGCAGTTATCGCCCACCCGGGACACCCTACAATGAGCAGTACTTC	CASSYRPPGTPYNEQYF
.	TRBJ2-5	.	TRBV7-6	TGTGCCAGCAGCTCCCATAAGAACAATGAGCAGTACTTC	CASSSHKNNEQYF
TRBD1	TRBJ2-7	few	TRBV7-2	TGTGCCAGCAGCTGGCAGGGACAGGGGGCTTACGAGCAGTACTTC	CASSWQGQGAYEQYF
TRBD1	TRBJ2-3	.	TRBV5-1	TGCGCCAGCAGCGGGGGACAGGGCGTCGTAGGCGATACGCAGTATTTT	CASSGGQGVVGDTQYF
.	TRBJ2-3	.	TRBV4-3	TGCGCCAGCAGCCAAGATATTAAAGATACGCAGTATTTT	CASSQDIKDTQYF
TRBD2	TRBJ2-7	few	TRBV20-1	TGCAGTGCTAGCGATCGACTAGCGGGCAACGAGCAGTACTTC	CSASDRLAGNEQYF
TRBD2	TRBJ2-3	.	TRBV9	TGTGCCAGCAGCCCAGGGACTAGCGAGATAGATACGCAGTATTTT	CASSPGTSEIDTQYF